This TCR beta chain was sequenced for a study of T cell changes during pregnancy in multiple sclerosis. This clone was found a few times. TCRdb's table, derived via immunoSEQ multiplex PCR, lists solely in-frame clones and lacks some. Of around 36,000 clones listed, around 90% are singletons. The CDR3 runs to 18 residues. V lost 1 base to trimming and J lost 3 bases; unmatched junction nucleotides: 16. Germline-derived CDR1 and CDR2 are SGHTS and YDEGEE. The sample in question was CD4+ T cells from peripheral blood mononuclear cells, obtained in the third trimester of pregnancy. The V call is TRBV5-8, the J call TRBJ2-7; 7 positions agree with TRBD2. The clonotype originates from a female donor with multiple sclerosis, enrolled in a pregnancy study. The CDR3 spells CASSLLGTLGAGNYEQYF. DNA of the CDR3: TGTGCCAGCAGCTTGTTGGGGACCCTGGGAGCGGGAAACTACGAGCAGTACTTC. Using reference TRBV5-8 and TRBJ2-7 for the parts outside the CDR3, the full variable domain is EAGVTQSPTHLIKTRGQQATLRCSPISGHTSVYWYQQALGLGLQFLLWYDEGEERNRGNFPPRFSGRQFPNYSSELNVNALELEDSALYLCASSLLGTLGAGNYEQYFGPGTRLTVT.